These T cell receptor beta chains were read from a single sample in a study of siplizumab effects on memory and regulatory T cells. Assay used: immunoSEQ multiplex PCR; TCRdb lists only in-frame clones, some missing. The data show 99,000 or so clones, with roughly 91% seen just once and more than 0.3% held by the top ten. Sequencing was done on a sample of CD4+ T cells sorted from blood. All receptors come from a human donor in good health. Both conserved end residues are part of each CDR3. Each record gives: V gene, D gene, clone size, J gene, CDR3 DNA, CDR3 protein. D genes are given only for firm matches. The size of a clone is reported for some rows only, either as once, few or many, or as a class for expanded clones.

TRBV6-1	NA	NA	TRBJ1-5	TGTGCCAGCAGTGGGCCAGGGCGCAATCAGCCCCAGCATTTT	CASSGPGRNQPQHF
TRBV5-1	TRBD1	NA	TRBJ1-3	TGCGCCAGCAGCTTGGCGGCAGGGGGGACAAGCTCTGGAAACACCATATATTTT	CASSLAAGGTSSGNTIYF
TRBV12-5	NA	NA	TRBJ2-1	TGTGCTAGTGCCAGGGGAGCATTGGGCTACAATGAGCAGTTCTTC	CASARGALGYNEQFF
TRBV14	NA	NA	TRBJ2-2	TGTGCCAGCAGCCTGATAGGGACCGCTAACGGGGAGCTGTTTTTT	CASSLIGTANGELFF
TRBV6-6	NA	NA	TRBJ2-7	TGTGCCAGCAGTTACTCGGGGCAGCACGAGCAGTACTTC	CASSYSGQHEQYF
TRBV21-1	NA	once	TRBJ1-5	TGTGCCAGCGGCCGTGGACAGAGCAATCAGCCCCAGCATTTT	CASGRGQSNQPQHF
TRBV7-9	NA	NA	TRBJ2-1	TGTGCCAGCAGCTTAGCTGCAGGGAGCAATGAGCAGTTCTTC	CASSLAAGSNEQFF
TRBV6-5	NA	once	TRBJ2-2	TGTGCCAGCAGTTACTCTGGGAACACCGGGGAGCTGTTTTTT	CASSYSGNTGELFF
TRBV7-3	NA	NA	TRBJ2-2	TGTGCCAGCAGCTTACGGGTTACCGGGGAGCTGTTTTTT	CASSLRVTGELFF
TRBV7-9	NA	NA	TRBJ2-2	TGTGCCAGCAGCCTAGGAGGTCCAGCCACCGGGGAGCTGTTTTTT	CASSLGGPATGELFF
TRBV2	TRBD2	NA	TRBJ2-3	TGTGCCAGCAGTGCCCTAGCGGGGGGCCTTACAGATACGCAGTATTTT	CASSALAGGLTDTQYF
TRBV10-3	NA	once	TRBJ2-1	TGTGCCATCAGTGAGCGGAAGGACTATGAGCAGTTCTTC	CAISERKDYEQFF
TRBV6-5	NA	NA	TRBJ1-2	TGTGCCAGCAGTTACCCAGGACAGATTGGCTACACCTTC	CASSYPGQIGYTF
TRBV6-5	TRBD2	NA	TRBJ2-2	TGTGCCAGCAGGGGACTAGCGGGAGCCACCGGGGAGCTGTTTTTT	CASRGLAGATGELFF
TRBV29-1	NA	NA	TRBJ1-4	TGCAGCGTTGGGGTTCGGGGCCGAAGCGAAAAACTGTTTTTT	CSVGVRGRSEKLFF
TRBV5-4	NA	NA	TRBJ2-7	TGTGCCAGCAGCTTGCCTGAGGGGAGCGGGCAGTACTTC	CASSLPEGSGQYF
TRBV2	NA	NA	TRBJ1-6	TGTGCCAGCAGAAAAACCGGGACCGACTATTCACCCCTCCACTTT	CASRKTGTDYSPLHF
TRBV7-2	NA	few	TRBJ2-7	TGTGCCAGCAGCAGGGAGGCCTACGAGCAGTACTTC	CASSREAYEQYF
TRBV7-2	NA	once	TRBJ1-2	TGTGCCAGCAGCTCAGTGGACAGCTATGGCTACACCTTC	CASSSVDSYGYTF
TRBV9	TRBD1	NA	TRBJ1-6	TGTGCCAGCAGCGGATGGGACAGGGAAAGCTATAATTCACCCCTCCACTTT	CASSGWDRESYNSPLHF